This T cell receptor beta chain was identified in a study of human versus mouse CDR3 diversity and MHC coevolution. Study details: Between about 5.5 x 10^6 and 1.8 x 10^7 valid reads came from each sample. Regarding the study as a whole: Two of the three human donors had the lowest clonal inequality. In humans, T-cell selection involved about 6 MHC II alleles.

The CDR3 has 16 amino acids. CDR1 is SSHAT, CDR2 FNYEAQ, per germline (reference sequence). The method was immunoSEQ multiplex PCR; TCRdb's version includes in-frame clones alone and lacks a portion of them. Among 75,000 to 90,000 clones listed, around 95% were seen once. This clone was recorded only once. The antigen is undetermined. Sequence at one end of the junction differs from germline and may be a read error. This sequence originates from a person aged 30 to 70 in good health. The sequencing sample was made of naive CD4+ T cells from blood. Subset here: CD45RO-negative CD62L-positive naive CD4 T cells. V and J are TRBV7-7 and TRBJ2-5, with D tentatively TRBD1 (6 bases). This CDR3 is CASSLVPGADGETQYF. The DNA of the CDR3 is TGTGCTAGCAGCTTAGTGCCAGGGGCGGATGGAGAGACCCAGTACTTC.